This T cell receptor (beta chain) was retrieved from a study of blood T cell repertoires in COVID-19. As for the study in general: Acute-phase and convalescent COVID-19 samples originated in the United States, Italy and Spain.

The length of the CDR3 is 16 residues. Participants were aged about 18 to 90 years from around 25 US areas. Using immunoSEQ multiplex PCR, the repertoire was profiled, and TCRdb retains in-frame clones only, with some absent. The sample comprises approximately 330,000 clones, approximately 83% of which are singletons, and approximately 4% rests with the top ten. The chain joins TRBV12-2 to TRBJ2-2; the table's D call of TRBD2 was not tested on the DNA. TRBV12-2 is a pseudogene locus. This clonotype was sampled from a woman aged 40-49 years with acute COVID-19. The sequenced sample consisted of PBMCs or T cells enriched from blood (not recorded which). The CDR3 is CASRLVSGRNTGELFF. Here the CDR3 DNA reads TGTGCAAGTCGCTTAGTAAGCGGGAGGAACACCGGGGAGCTGTTTTTT.